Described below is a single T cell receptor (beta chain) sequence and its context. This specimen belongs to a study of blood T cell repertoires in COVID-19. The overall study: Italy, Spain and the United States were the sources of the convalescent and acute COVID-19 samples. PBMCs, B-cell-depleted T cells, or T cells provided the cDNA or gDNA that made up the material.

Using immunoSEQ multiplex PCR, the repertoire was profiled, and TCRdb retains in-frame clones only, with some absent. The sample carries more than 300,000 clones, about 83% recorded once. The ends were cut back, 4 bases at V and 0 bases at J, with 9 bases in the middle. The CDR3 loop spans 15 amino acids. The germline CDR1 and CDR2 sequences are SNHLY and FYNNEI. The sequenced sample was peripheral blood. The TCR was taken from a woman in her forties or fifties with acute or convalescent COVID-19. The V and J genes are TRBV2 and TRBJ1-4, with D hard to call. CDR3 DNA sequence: TGTGCCAGCAGTGTAATGGGCGCAACTAATGAAAAACTGTTTTTT. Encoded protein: CASSVMGATNEKLFF.